Below, one TCR beta chain is given with its context. In its sample, this clone was seen a few times. It lacks a known antigen. No quality values exist for individual bases; no much larger clone is one base distant. This sample stems from a study of PD-L1 blockade in urothelial cancer (dated by TCRdb to 2016 to 2017). Turning to the overall study: All patients started therapy at some point between 2014 and 2016 and received atezolizumab 1,200 mg intravenously every 3 weeks. In the same patients who had TCR sequencing, pretreatment tumors also underwent whole exome sequencing and RNA sequencing. About 10 patients achieved durable clinical benefit and about 19 did not. Over 28 patients had pretreatment blood TCR-seq, approximately 24 had at least one posttreatment blood collection, and approximately 24 had tumor TCR-seq. Somatic, immune and clinical correlates of response to PD-L1 blockade with atezolizumab in urothelial cancer were the focus of an exploratory multi-omic analysis. A median of 141,255 T cells and 80,000 or so unique TCRs was obtained from blood samples, and a median clonality of 0.080 was observed. An ECOG performance status of 0 or 1 was recorded for the patients, and 0 to 3 prior chemotherapy regimens had been received by the patients. Pretreatment tumor samples, along with matched peripheral blood collected serially before and after atezolizumab treatment, underwent TCR sequencing. Blood samples were analyzed at two time points: 3 weeks after treatment start (second dose) and 6 weeks after treatment start. Durable clinical benefit meant progression-free survival longer than 6 months, and TCR features were also tested against progression-free and overall survival. About 90% of the roughly 30 patients were males with bladder-origin urothelial cancer, and about 65% of the 29 reported a prior smoking history.

Explained via the paper, the time point label denotes: pretreatment peripheral blood. The cohort comprised fewer than 35 patients with locally advanced or metastatic urothelial carcinoma treated at Memorial Sloan Kettering on a trial protocol. Peripheral blood mononuclear cells were collected pretreatment and during treatment, with between 1 and 8 total time points per patient. The Qiagen DNeasy Blood extraction kit was used to purify genomic DNA from total PBMCs and from tumor samples. PBMCs were collected pretreatment and during treatment, and were isolated and stored as previously described. The paper as a whole reports these results and caveats: Improved progression-free and overall survival was found to be associated with pretreatment peripheral blood TCR clonality below the median. Small sample size (n ≈ 29) and many exploratory analyses mean the results are intended to be hypothesis-generating. At 3 weeks after the start of treatment, tumor-associated TCR clones in peripheral blood had expanded more in patients with durable benefit (n of about 22, p = 0.022).

Synthetic TCR analog templates were spiked into each PCR so that absolute template abundance could be estimated from read counts. TCRbeta CDR3 regions were amplified from genomic DNA with bias-controlled V and J gene primers using the immunoSEQ assay. Rearranged TCRbeta segments were sequenced at approximately 20X coverage. The source study handled its data this way. Sequencing errors were corrected by clustering, and CDR3s were annotated against IMGT so that V, D and J genes could be assigned. Only productive TCRbeta rearrangements were used in downstream analyses, excluding out-of-frame or stop-codon sequences. Clonality was computed as one minus Shannon entropy normalized by the log of the number of unique productive sequences. Fisher's exact test with Benjamini-Hochberg correction, using a cutoff of adjusted p below 0.01, was how clones that differed between time points or between blood and tumor were identified. TCRdb stores this immuneACCESS table with in-frame sequences only. Part of the clones is absent; in the studies checked, under half of the shortfall reflects unresolved V genes, and no reason is known for the rest. Clone size and V and J calls were adopted from that table, with D and trimming inferred from the DNA. Counted in this sample were almost 90,000 clones; less than 90% of them appeared once. The top ten constitute around 2.1% of the sample.

The clonotype comes from a man aged 55 to 69 with urothelial cancer. The sequenced sample was PBMCs, obtained around atezolizumab (anti-PD-L1) treatment.

The CDR3: CASSPRLLAGVLADTQYF. At the DNA level, the sequence is TGTGCCAGCAGCCCCCGCCTCTTAGCGGGAGTGCTGGCAGATACGCAGTATTTT. This chain joins TRBV9 to TRBJ2-3; 9 of the junction bases match TRBD2. Looking up the germline V gene yields CDR1 SGDLS and CDR2 YYNGEE. The junction shows trimming of 4 bases on V and 4 bases on J, and the gene matches do not reach 16 bases of it. The CDR3 contains 18 residues, cysteine and phenylalanine counted. The kept DNA is CDR3 alone, 54 bases in frame from the first base.